The T cell receptor beta chain under discussion was sequenced for a study of blood T cells in healthy people across ages. The second PCR ran roughly 7 to 12 cycles with a sample-barcoded 5' primer and J-beta primers. CDR3-containing paired-end reads numbering at least 2.5 million came from each sample. A single record per CDR3 protein comes from TCRdb applying MiXCR to the 5' RACE reads. The profile shows about 1.7 million distinct CDR3 sequences, approximately 28% of them singletons. This clonotype was picked up many times. Sequenced sample: blood. The receptor comes from a woman in her twenties or thirties in good health.

The CDR3 loop is CASSLAPSGGSYEQYF. The CDR3 nucleotides are TGTGCCAGCAGCTTAGCGCCTAGCGGAGGCTCCTACGAGCAGTACTTC. V gene TRBV7-2 combines with J gene TRBJ2-7; TRBD2 matches at 7 bases. V lost 0 bases to trimming and J lost 0 bases; unmatched junction nucleotides: 5. Germline CDR1 is SGHTA and CDR2 is FQGNSA. This CDR3 has 16 residues.